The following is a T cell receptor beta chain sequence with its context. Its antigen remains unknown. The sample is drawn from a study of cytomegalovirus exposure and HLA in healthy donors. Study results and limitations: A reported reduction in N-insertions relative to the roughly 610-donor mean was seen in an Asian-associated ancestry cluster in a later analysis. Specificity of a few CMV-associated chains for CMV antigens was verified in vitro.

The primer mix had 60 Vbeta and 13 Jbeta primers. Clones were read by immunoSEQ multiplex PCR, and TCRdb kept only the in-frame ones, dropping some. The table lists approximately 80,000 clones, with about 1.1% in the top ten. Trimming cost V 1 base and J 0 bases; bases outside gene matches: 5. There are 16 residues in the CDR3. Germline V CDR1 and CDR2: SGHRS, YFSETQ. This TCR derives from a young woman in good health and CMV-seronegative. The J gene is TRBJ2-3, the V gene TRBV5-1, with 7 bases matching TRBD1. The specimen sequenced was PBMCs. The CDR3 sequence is CASSLPGTESTDTQYF. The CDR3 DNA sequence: TGCGCCAGCAGCTTGCCCGGGACAGAGAGCACAGATACGCAGTATTTT.